The 28 T cell receptor beta chains presented below share a single source sample, sequenced in a study of patients and donors after allogeneic stem cell transplantation. A single record per CDR3 protein comes from TCRdb applying MiXCR to the RT-PCR reads. The sample has approximately 8,800 distinct CDR3 sequences; approximately 3.9% are singletons. The source material was blood, either unsorted or a sorted T cell fraction (not recorded which). The origin of the receptors is a human donor who was either an allogeneic HSCT recipient or a stem cell or donor lymphocyte infusion donor (not recorded which). It is not recorded whose cells these are; they may come from a transplant donor.

This clonotype was counted at least ten times. The chain combines TRBV9 with TRBJ1-5; 7 nucleotides agree with TRBD1. CDR3 length: 15 residues. Per germline, CDR1 SGDLS and CDR2 YYNGEE. With 4 bases clipped from V and 1 base from J, the junction kept 5 bases outside the gene matches. The CDR3 region has the DNA TGTGCCAGCAGCCCCAGGACAGGCAGCAATCAGCCCCAGCATTTT. Translation: CASSPRTGSNQPQHF. Full variable domain (remainder filled in from reference TRBV9 and TRBJ1-5): DSGVTQTPKHLITATGQRVTLRCSPRSGDLSVYWYQQSLDQGLQFLIQYYNGEERAKGNILERFSAQQFPDLHSELNLSSLELGDSALYFCASSPRTGSNQPQHFGDGTRLSIL.

This clonotype has a count of ten or more. The chain couples TRBV12-3 or TRBV12-4 to TRBJ1-6; D uncertain. There are 15 residues in the CDR3. V lost 1 base and J 6 bases, leaving 10 bases between the germline ends. This CDR3 reads CASSLVGGPNSPLHF. The CDR3 DNA follows: TGTGCCAGCAGTTTAGTAGGCGGACCTAATTCACCCCTCCACTTT.

This clonotype is termed medium-sized. The V call is TRBV29-1, the J call TRBJ1-2; D remains unclear. The CDR3 is 10 residues long. CDR1 is SQVTM and CDR2 is ANQGSEA in the germline V gene. Between the trimmed V and J ends, which lost 3 bases and 5 bases, there was a span of 4 bases. In nucleotides, the CDR3 is TGCAGCGTTGAGGGGTATGGCTACACCTTC. Protein sequence: CSVEGYGYTF.

This clonotype was seen many times. Here the CDR3 DNA reads TGTGCCAGCTCACGGTCTAGGACGGAGTATGAAGCTTTCTTT. This translates into CASSRSRTEYEAFF. This sequence joins TRBV18 and TRBJ1-1; no definite D call. V dropped 4 bases and J dropped 7 bases, with 16 bases sitting between them. There are 14 residues in the CDR3. The V gene's germline CDR1 is KGHSH and CDR2 LQKENI.

Within the sample, this clonotype is medium-sized. The chain has TRBV28 and TRBJ2-4, with a possible D match to TRBD1 (6 bases). Germline loops: CDR1 MDHEN, CDR2 SYDVKM. Trimming left V 2 bases short and J 9 bases short, with 11 bases between. This CDR3 region has 13 residues. The CDR3 is CASSLRGSTIQYF. The CDR3 nucleotides read TGTGCCAGCAGTTTAAGGGGGTCAACCATTCAGTACTTC.

This clonotype is medium-sized within its sample. V usage is TRBV28 and J usage is TRBJ1-1; no reliable D call. This CDR3 comprises 14 residues. The ends were cut back, 5 bases at V and 4 bases at J, with 14 bases in the middle. From germline, CDR1 is MDHEN and CDR2 SYDVKM. The CDR3 nucleotides are TGTGCCAGCAGTCCAGACTCAACGGGCACTGAAGCTTTCTTT. Translated: CASSPDSTGTEAFF. Drawing the rest from reference TRBV28 and TRBJ1-1, the complete variable domain is DVKVTQSSRYLVKRTGEKVFLECVQDMDHENMFWYRQDPGLGLRLIYFSYDVKMKEKGDIPEGYSVSREKKERFSLILESASTNQTSMYLCASSPDSTGTEAFFGQGTRLTVV.

In this sample, this clonotype turned up many times. The chain carries TRBV5-4 and TRBJ2-3; TRBD1 might be the D (6 bases). V was clipped by 4 bases and J by 9 bases, with 18 bases between them. Germline V gene sequence: CDR1 SGHNT, CDR2 YYREEE (reference sequence). The CDR3 extends over 14 amino acids. The CDR3 nucleotides are TGTGCCAGCAGCCCGGACAGTATCCCTGGGACGCAGTATTTT. Protein: CASSPDSIPGTQYF.

In its sample, this clonotype was seen many times. The rearrangement uses TRBV6-5 and TRBJ1-6; 7 bases agree with TRBD1. The CDR3 runs to 15 residues. V lost 4 bases and J lost 7; bases outside the gene matches: 7. The germline V gene has CDR1 MNHEY and CDR2 SVGAGI. The CDR3 spells CASSSARGRNSPLHF. In nucleotides, the CDR3 is TGTGCCAGCAGTTCCGCTAGGGGGCGGAATTCACCCCTCCACTTT.

Ten or more counts support this clonotype. The chain is built from TRBV18 and TRBJ2-1, with no clear D. Germline V gene data show CDR1 as KGHSH and CDR2 as LQKENI. The germline V and J ends were trimmed by 2 bases and 5 bases, with 16 bases remaining between them. The CDR3 consists of 16 residues. The CDR3 is CASSPAFSSDHNEQFF. DNA for the CDR3: TGTGCCAGCTCACCAGCGTTTTCAAGCGACCACAATGAGCAGTTCTTC. The variable domain in full, completed from reference TRBV18 and TRBJ2-1, reads NAGVMQNPRHLVRRRGQEARLRCSPMKGHSHVYWYRQLPEEGLKFMVYLQKENIIDESGMPKERFSAEFPKEGPSILRIQQVVRGDSAAYFCASSPAFSSDHNEQFFGPGTRLTVL.

The rearrangement uses TRBV21-1 and TRBJ1-4; TRBD1 reflects the table's D call only, with no check against the DNA. TRBV21-1 is a known pseudogene. The CDR3 runs to 17 residues. In DNA, the CDR3 is TGTGCCAGCAGCAGAGGACAGGGGTGGCCCCCTAATGAAAAACTGTTTTTT. It is translated as CASSRGQGWPPNEKLFF.

The sample holds many counts of this clonotype. This rearrangement joins TRBV20-1 to TRBJ2-1; the match to TRBD2 covers 11 bases. The CDR3 runs 15 residues. Trimming at V came to 3 bases and at J to 7 bases, leaving 8 bases not matched to a gene. The germline CDR1 and CDR2 sequences are DFQATT and SNEGSKA (reference sequence). CDR3 coding DNA: TGCAGTGCTAGTTGGGGGACTAGCGGAAGGAATGAGCAGTTCTTC. This gives the protein CSASWGTSGRNEQFF.

This clonotype was seen ten or more times. The chain combines TRBV12-3 or TRBV12-4 with TRBJ2-4; the match to TRBD2 covers 8 bases. V lost 3 bases and J lost 8; bases outside the gene matches: 6. The CDR3 is 14 amino acids. CDR3 DNA: TGTGCCAGCAGTTTCGCGGGAGGACGGGACATTCAGTACTTC. This translates into CASSFAGGRDIQYF.

This clonotype was seen at least ten times. This chain connects TRBV6-5 to TRBJ2-1, with D tentatively TRBD1 (6 bases). The V end lost 2 bases, the J end lost 0 bases, and 17 bases lay between the germline ends. CDR1 and CDR2 from the germline V gene are MNHEY and SVGAGI. The CDR3 loop spans 18 amino acids. The CDR3 DNA reads as TGTGCCAGCAGTTACGGCCAGGGGCCAGAAAGCTCCTACAATGAGCAGTTCTTC. Its protein product is CASSYGQGPESSYNEQFF.

This clonotype is deemed large (0.1 to 1%). The chain recombines TRBV28 with TRBJ1-3; tentative D call: TRBD1 (6 bases). Germline CDR1 reads MDHEN; CDR2 reads SYDVKM. The CDR3 is 16 residues long. V lost 7 bases and J 0 bases, leaving 16 bases between the germline ends. For the CDR3, the DNA is TGTGCCAGCAAACCCGGGACACGGGACTCTGGAAACACCATATATTTT. Translation: CASKPGTRDSGNTIYF. Combining the CDR3 with reference TRBV28 and TRBJ1-3 gives the whole variable domain DVKVTQSSRYLVKRTGEKVFLECVQDMDHENMFWYRQDPGLGLRLIYFSYDVKMKEKGDIPEGYSVSREKKERFSLILESASTNQTSMYLCASKPGTRDSGNTIYFGEGSWLTVV.

This clonotype was seen repeatedly, ten times or more. The chain combines TRBV12-3 or TRBV12-4 with TRBJ2-2; TRBD2 agrees at 8 bases. V shed 7 bases and J 5 bases; nucleotides not matched to a gene: 6. The length of the CDR3 is 14 residues. CDR3 coding DNA: TGTGCCAGCACCGTAGCGGGGAGAACCGGGGAGCTGTTTTTT. As protein: CASTVAGRTGELFF.

This clonotype was counted at least ten times. V is TRBV7-9 and J is TRBJ1-1, with no clear D. Germline V lookup: CDR1 SEHNR, CDR2 FQNEAQ (reference sequence). V shed 2 bases and J shed 0 bases, with 10 bases lying between them. The CDR3 consists of 15 residues. CDR3 protein: CASSLSARMNTEAFF. In DNA form, the CDR3 reads TGTGCCAGCAGCTTAAGTGCCCGAATGAACACTGAAGCTTTCTTT.

This clonotype was counted a few times. J is TRBJ2-1 and V is TRBV5-4, with 7 bases that match TRBD1. The CDR3 length is 15 residues. Looked up from germline, CDR1 is SGHNT and CDR2 is YYREEE (reference sequence). V dropped 0 bases and J dropped 6; count of bases not matched to a gene: 6. The CDR3 here is CASSLGQGLGNEQFF. The DNA for the CDR3 is TGTGCCAGCAGCTTGGGACAGGGTTTGGGCAATGAGCAGTTCTTC.

This clonotype was counted many times. The V call is TRBV7-6, the J call TRBJ2-7, with D possibly TRBD2 on 5 matching bases. The CDR3 has 16 residues. V lost 1 base, J lost 2 bases, and 15 bases lay in between. Germline V gene lookup returns CDR1 SGHVS and CDR2 FNYEAQ. CDR3 nucleotide sequence: TGTGCCAGCAGCTTAGGGCCGGGCGGGCAGACCTACGAGCAGTACTTC. It encodes CASSLGPGGQTYEQYF. The full variable domain, its missing parts supplied by reference TRBV7-6 and TRBJ2-7, is GAGVSQSPRYKVTKRGQDVALRCDPISGHVSLYWYRQALGQGPEFLTYFNYEAQQDKSGLPNDRFSAERPEGSISTLTIQRTEQRDSAMYRCASSLGPGGQTYEQYFGPGTRLTVT.

This clonotype was counted a single time. A much larger clonotype is one base distant, so this may be a read error. The chain couples TRBV28 to TRBJ2-2; the D call may be TRBD1 or TRBD2 (5 bases each). The CDR3 has 13 amino acids. Per germline, CDR1 MDHEN and CDR2 SYDVKM. CDR3 amino acids: CASRRGNTGEMFF. The CDR3 region has the DNA TGTGCCAGCAGACGGGGCAACACCGGGGAGATGTTTTTT.

Within the sample, this clonotype is medium-sized. The chain joins TRBV11-2 to TRBJ2-1; D is unresolved. V was trimmed by 5 bases and J by 1 base, leaving 12 bases between them. CDR3 length: 15 amino acids. Per the germline V gene, CDR1 is SGHAT and CDR2 is FQNNGV. The CDR3 here is CASSASRYSYNEQFF. The CDR3 region has the DNA TGTGCCAGCAGCGCTAGTAGATATTCCTACAATGAGCAGTTCTTC.

This clonotype was recorded at least ten times. The V call is TRBV5-5, the J call TRBJ2-4, with 10 positions matching TRBD1. There are 15 residues in the CDR3. Germline-derived CDR1 and CDR2 are SGHKS and YYEKEE (reference sequence). J was trimmed by 8 bases and V by 4 bases; bases with no gene match: 9. Here the CDR3 DNA reads TGTGCCAGCAGCCCCGGGACAGGGGTGAGCCACATTCAGTACTTC. It codes for CASSPGTGVSHIQYF.

This clonotype is deemed medium-sized. The CDR3 region has the DNA TGTGCCACCAGCAGAGATATGGCGGATACGCAGTATTTT. Amino acids: CATSRDMADTQYF. The chain has TRBV15 and TRBJ2-3, with no clear D. V was trimmed by 0 bases and J by 6 bases, leaving 7 bases between them. The germline gives CDR1 LNHNV, CDR2 YYDKDF (reference sequence). CDR3 size: 13 residues.

This clonotype is classed as medium-sized. The V and J genes are TRBV12-3 or TRBV12-4 and TRBJ1-5; 8 bases align to TRBD1. The J segment lost 3 bases and the V segment lost 6 bases, leaving 7 bases of the junction unmatched. This CDR3 is built from 15 residues. The CDR3 is CASRTTGDDNQPQHF. The CDR3 DNA sequence: TGTGCCAGCAGGACGACAGGGGACGACAATCAGCCCCAGCATTTT.

This clonotype counts as medium-sized. The chain is built from TRBV18 and TRBJ1-4; TRBD1 is a possible D gene (5 bases). V lost 3 bases and J lost 6, with 11 bases in between. Per the germline V gene, CDR1 is KGHSH and CDR2 is LQKENI. The CDR3 runs 14 residues. The CDR3 region has the DNA TGTGCCAGCTCACCCACCCCGGGGGATGAAAAACTGTTTTTT. The encoded protein is CASSPTPGDEKLFF.

By sample share, this clonotype is medium-sized (0.01 to 0.1%). This rearrangement joins TRBV7-9 to TRBJ2-7; D remains ambiguous. The V end lost 4 bases, the J end lost 4 bases, and 8 bases lay between the germline ends. Germline-derived CDR1 and CDR2 are SEHNR and FQNEAQ (reference sequence). CDR3 size: 12 residues. The CDR3 loop reads CASSWNPYEQYF. As DNA, the CDR3 is TGTGCCAGCAGCTGGAACCCTTACGAGCAGTACTTC.

This clonotype was seen at least ten times. The chain uses TRBV7-2 and TRBJ2-1; 14 bases map to TRBD2. The ends lost 5 bases at V and 3 bases at J; junction bases unmatched: 6. Looked up from germline, CDR1 is SGHTA and CDR2 is FQGNSA. CDR3 length: 17 amino acids. The CDR3 region is CASSPRGTSGSYNEQFF. As DNA, the CDR3 is TGTGCCAGCAGCCCGAGGGGGACTAGCGGGAGCTACAATGAGCAGTTCTTC.

This clonotype was counted many times. V is TRBV20-1 and J is TRBJ2-7; no definite D call. Trimming took off 0 bases at V and 5 bases at J, with 11 bases between the two ends. The CDR3 runs to 13 residues. CDR1 is DFQATT and CDR2 is SNEGSKA in the germline V gene (reference sequence). The CDR3 loop reads CSAREGGENEQYF. CDR3 coding DNA: TGCAGTGCTAGAGAGGGCGGCGAGAACGAGCAGTACTTC.

This clonotype was seen at least ten times. J is TRBJ2-7 and V is TRBV20-1; TRBD1 matches at 7 bases. From germline, CDR1 is DFQATT and CDR2 SNEGSKA (reference sequence). CDR3 length equals 12 residues. V dropped 7 bases and J dropped 5; count of bases not matched to a gene: 8. The CDR3 spells CSVFRQGDEQYF. CDR3 sequence (DNA): TGCAGTGTATTCCGACAGGGTGACGAGCAGTACTTC.